This T cell receptor (beta chain) was documented in a study of beta chain features in type 1 diabetes. Study context: Patients and healthy donors were similar in age, gender and cell yields.

Every bit of the isolated RNA underwent reverse transcription, so sequencing read expressed TCRB transcripts. Sequenced by immunoSEQ multiplex PCR; TCRdb stores in-frame clones only, minus some. The table has some 45,000 clones, roughly 56% seen once. Details on this clone: As yet, its antigen is unknown.

General study results and limits: TCRB CDR3s were moderately but significantly shorter in Type 1 diabetes patients in all four CD4+ subsets. A pattern of fewer insertions and more deletions at VDJ junctions was seen in type 1 diabetes patients. Whatever favoring of shorter templates PCR might show would apply equally to patients and controls.

The CDR3 has 11 residues. The V gene's germline CDR1 is DFQATT and CDR2 SNEGSKA (reference sequence). The receptor was isolated from a woman younger than 30 in good health. Sequenced: Tregs from blood. The chain couples TRBV20-1 to TRBJ2-5; D gene ambiguous. With the DNA end fitting TRBJ2-7 better, the J assignment may be wrong. The CDR3 nucleotides read TGCAGTGCCAACAGAGTTTACGAGCAGTACTTC. It yields the protein CSANRVYEQYF.